The 12 T cell receptor beta chains below all came from one sample that was sequenced in a study of tumor-infiltrating lymphocytes in primary liver carcinoma. Scientists recovered RNA and DNA together from roughly 20-30 mg of unsorted bulk tissue. With a constant-region primer, TCR beta cDNA was made from approximately 500 ng of total RNA. Three nested multiplex PCR rounds, a slightly modified ARM-PCR, produced the libraries for TCR beta. The study ran its first two PCR rounds for roughly 9 cycles each, using TRBV1-TRBV30 forward primers and a C-beta reverse primer. TCRdb used MiXCR to reprocess the multiplex PCR reads, holding one entry per CDR3 protein. The sample lists about 78,000 distinct CDR3 sequences, nearly 70% occurring once. Sequencing was done on a sample of liver tumor tissue from sampling region 4. Indicated subset: tumor region T4, right-lateral pole. These receptors originate from a man aged 35 to 55 with primary liver carcinoma and hepatitis B virus infection.

The V gene is TRBV11-2, the J gene TRBJ2-1; TRBD2 is a possible D gene (5 bases). Germline CDR1 is SGHAT and CDR2 is FQNNGV. Trimming shortened V by 4 bases and J by 0 bases, and 16 bases separated the two germline ends. This CDR3 comprises 17 residues. For the CDR3, the DNA is TGTGCCAGCAGCTCGGGAATAGTAGGGAGCTCCTACAATGAGCAGTTCTTC. Amino acids: CASSSGIVGSSYNEQFF.

Regarding this clonotype: A junction boundary mismatches the germline segment, possibly from a read error. The rearrangement uses TRBV20-1 and TRBJ2-5; 7 positions match TRBD2. Per germline, CDR1 DFQATT and CDR2 SNEGSKA (reference sequence). The CDR3 spans 16 residues. This chain's CDR3 is CSTRDFKLAIQETQYF. The CDR3 bases are TGCAGTACTAGAGATTTCAAACTAGCGATCCAAGAGACCCAGTACTTC.

This clonotype occurred once. The chain links TRBV14 to TRBJ2-3; no firm D call. The germline V gene encodes CDR1 SGHDN and CDR2 FVKESK. Trimming took 10 bases from V and 4 from J, leaving 15 bases between them. The CDR3 contains 13 residues. The CDR3 spells CATNLRSSDTQYF. The CDR3 nucleotides read TGTGCCACCAACCTCAGGAGCTCAGATACGCAGTATTTT.

This clonotype was counted a single time. Mismatch with germline at one junction end may stem from a read error. The chain joins TRBV29-1 to TRBJ2-1; the D gene is possibly TRBD2 (6 bases). Looked up from germline, CDR1 is SQVTM and CDR2 is ANQGSEA. The CDR3 sequence is 14 residues long. For the CDR3, the DNA is TGCAGCGTTCCGAATAGCGGCAACTACCATGAGCAGTTCTTC. This gives the protein CSVPNSGNYHEQFF.

This clonotype was counted at least ten times. The rearrangement links TRBV5-4 to TRBJ2-2, with 9 bases fitting TRBD1. Germline CDR1 is SGHNT and CDR2 is YYREEE (reference sequence). V shed 5 bases, J shed 5 bases, and the junction held 4 bases outside the gene matches. This CDR3 is 14 amino acids long. The chain's CDR3 is CASRNDRGTGELFF. In DNA, the CDR3 is TGTGCCAGCAGAAATGACAGGGGGACCGGGGAGCTGTTTTTT.

A note on this clonotype: At one end, the junction sequence differs from germline, possibly due to a read error. The V gene is TRBV29-1, the J gene TRBJ1-1, with D possibly being TRBD1 (6 bases). The CDR3 consists of 12 residues. Germline loops: CDR1 SQVTM, CDR2 ANQGSEA. CDR3 residues: CSVARQDTETFF. For the CDR3, the DNA is TGCAGCGTTGCCAGACAGGATACTGAAACTTTCTTT.

This clonotype was counted once. Being one base from a much bigger clone, this may be a read error. The chain carries TRBV28 and TRBJ2-7; D is undetermined. Germline V gene lookup returns CDR1 MDHEN and CDR2 SYDVKM. V was pared by 11 bases and J by 3 bases, with 14 bases between. The CDR3 contains 12 residues. The DNA of the CDR3 is TGTGCCGGCAACGAAAATTTCTACGAGCAGTACTTC. Protein product: CAGNENFYEQYF.

On this clonotype itself: Relative to the germline gene, one junction end is altered; a read error may explain this. The chain links TRBV12-3 or TRBV12-4 to TRBJ2-1; D is unclear. The CDR3 has 14 amino acids. CDR3 in DNA: TGTGCCAGTAGTTTACCCGGTCACTACAATGAGCAGCTATTC. Amino acids: CASSLPGHYNEQLF.

Comments on this clonotype: A junction boundary mismatches the germline segment, possibly from a read error. This chain uses TRBV12-3 or TRBV12-4 with TRBJ2-3; 7 bases match TRBD2. The CDR3 spans 17 residues. For the CDR3, the DNA is TGCGCCAGCAGTTCGCTACTGGCGGGAGAGTCAAGAGATACGCAGTATTTT. Amino acids: CASSSLLAGESRDTQYF.

To note about this clonotype: One end of the junction does not line up with germline, which may come from a read error. The chain uses TRBV7-8 and TRBJ2-1, with a tentative D call TRBD2 (5 bases). This CDR3 is 15 amino acids long. Germline V gives CDR1 SGHVS, CDR2 FQNEAQ. CDR3 protein: CASSPELEDYNEQFF. In DNA form, the CDR3 reads TGTGCTAGCAGCCCAGAACTAGAGGATTACAATGAGCAGTTCTTC.

The chain joins TRBV6-6 to TRBJ2-5; D is ambiguous. The CDR3 contains 15 residues. Germline V gene lookup returns CDR1 MNHNY and CDR2 SVGAGI (reference sequence). V gave up 0 bases and J gave up 1 base, with 9 bases separating them. The CDR3 spells CASSYSPVGQETQYF. DNA for the CDR3: TGTGCCAGCAGTTACTCACCAGTGGGCCAAGAGACCCAGTACTTC.

Points on this clonotype: A much larger clone lies a single base off, so this may be a read error. The chain has TRBV5-8 and TRBJ1-2; no reliable D call. CDR3 length equals 12 residues. The germline V gene encodes CDR1 SGHTS and CDR2 YDEGEE. Trimming cost V 3 bases and J 7 bases, with 10 bases left between them. CDR3 DNA: TGTGCCAGCAGCTCGGTCCCAAGTGGCTACACCTTC. Its translation: CASSSVPSGYTF.